The 24 T cell receptor beta chains given below trace back to one sample, sequenced in a study of CD4 T cells in relation to SARS-CoV-2 and coronaviruses. No antigen has been identified for these receptors. Only in-frame clones appear in the TCRdb table, and some are missing; sequencing was by immunoSEQ multiplex PCR. The top ten hold roughly a fifth of the sample, which has 20,000 to 25,000 clones, 76% seen once. Before the COVID-19 pandemic, during about 2010-2018, CD4+ T cells were taken from unexposed donors. CD4+ T cells were isolated from the cells after 10 days of culture. Sequenced material: CD4+ T cells from PBMCs, cultured in vitro. Receptors were obtained from a human donor in good health.

This chain links TRBV3-1 (or the pseudogene TRBV3-2) with TRBJ1-4; D is unclear. The CDR3 length is 14 residues. Germline V lookup: CDR1 LGHDT, CDR2 YNNKEL (reference sequence). Trimming left V 4 bases short and J 0 bases short, with 6 bases between. CDR3 loop: CASSLASTNEKLFF. The DNA of the CDR3 is TGTGCCAGCAGCCTGGCATCAACTAATGAAAAACTGTTTTTT.

The rearrangement joins TRBV18 to TRBJ2-3; D remains unclear. Germline assignment: CDR1 KGHSH and CDR2 LQKENI. The germline V and J ends were trimmed by 0 bases and 6 bases, with 13 bases remaining between them. CDR3 length equals 15 residues. In DNA, the CDR3 is TGTGCCAGCTCACCACCTTCGACTTCCCGGGATACGCAGTATTTT. Translation: CASSPPSTSRDTQYF.

The chain employs TRBV6-6 and TRBJ2-5, with TRBD2 matching 7 bases. CDR1 is MNHNY and CDR2 is SVGAGI in the germline V gene (reference sequence). The CDR3 has 17 residues. V was clipped by 5 bases and J by 1 base; unmatched bases: 13. CDR3 protein: CASSQRGVAGPQETQYF. In nucleotides, the CDR3 is TGTGCCAGCAGTCAAAGGGGAGTAGCGGGCCCCCAAGAGACCCAGTACTTC.

The CDR3 DNA follows: TGTGCCAGCAACCATCCCGGGACCCGAGAGGGAGATACGCAGTATTTT. Amino acids: CASNHPGTREGDTQYF. The gene calls are TRBV28 and TRBJ2-3; either TRBD1 or TRBD2 may supply D (5 bases each). Germline V lookup: CDR1 MDHEN, CDR2 SYDVKM. CDR3 length equals 16 residues. Trimming left V 7 bases short and J 5 bases short, with 22 bases between. The variable domain in full, with the rest retrieved from reference TRBV28 and TRBJ2-3, is DVKVTQSSRYLVKRTGEKVFLECVQDMDHENMFWYRQDPGLGLRLIYFSYDVKMKEKGDIPEGYSVSREKKERFSLILESASTNQTSMYLCASNHPGTREGDTQYFGPGTRLTVL.

The chain joins TRBV28 to TRBJ1-1, with a tentative D call TRBD1 (5 bases). The CDR3 spans 14 residues. The germline V gene has CDR1 MDHEN and CDR2 SYDVKM. The V and J ends lost 5 bases and 6 bases respectively, with 16 bases between them. The CDR3 nucleotides read TGTGCCAGCAGTACCGGGGGGATGGCATCTGAAGCTTTCTTT. This sequence encodes CASSTGGMASEAFF.

V and J are TRBV5-1 and TRBJ1-2, with 7 nucleotides matching TRBD1. The CDR3 runs to 14 residues. Trimming at V came to 2 bases and at J to 3 bases, leaving 4 bases not matched to a gene. Germline CDR1 is SGHRS and CDR2 is YFSETQ. In nucleotides, the CDR3 is TGCGCCAGCAGCTTTGAAGGGGGCGACTATGGCTACACCTTC. Amino acid sequence: CASSFEGGDYGYTF.

V is TRBV19 and J is TRBJ2-1, with 9 nucleotides matching TRBD2. The CDR3 length is 14 residues. The germline V gene has CDR1 LNHDA and CDR2 SQIVND (reference sequence). With 3 bases clipped from V and 8 bases from J, the junction kept 5 bases outside the gene matches. The DNA for the CDR3 is TGTGCCAGTAGTATGGCGGGAGGGCCATATGAGCAGTTCTTC. The encoded protein is CASSMAGGPYEQFF.

This rearrangement joins TRBV4-2 to TRBJ1-2; no definite D call. The CDR3 sequence is 14 residues long. Germline V gene lookup returns CDR1 LGHNA and CDR2 YNFKEQ. Trimming took off 3 bases at V and 1 base at J, with 9 bases between the two ends. The CDR3 nucleotides are TGTGCCAGCAGCCAGGCGGAGGGTAACTATGGCTACACCTTC. Its protein product is CASSQAEGNYGYTF.

This chain connects TRBV19 to TRBJ1-2, with D unclear. The CDR3 totals 13 residues. Trimming shortened V by 6 bases and J by 8 bases, and 16 bases separated the two germline ends. The germline gives CDR1 LNHDA, CDR2 SQIVND (reference sequence). The CDR3 protein is CASSPPGKWGYTF. DNA of the CDR3: TGTGCCAGTAGCCCCCCCGGGAAATGGGGCTACACCTTC.

This clone was detected once. The chain uses TRBV7-2 and TRBJ1-3; no firm D call. Trimming shortened V by 1 base and J by 4 bases, and 8 bases separated the two germline ends. The germline V gene has CDR1 SGHTA and CDR2 FQGNSA. The CDR3 length is 14 residues. CDR3 loop: CASSLDNSGNTIYF. In nucleotides, the CDR3 is TGTGCCAGCAGCTTAGACAATTCCGGAAACACCATATATTTT.

The rearrangement uses TRBV18 and TRBJ1-1; D unresolved. The CDR3 spans 15 residues. Trimming stripped 6 bases from V and 4 bases from J, with 18 bases between. The germline V gene has CDR1 KGHSH and CDR2 LQKENI. CDR3 in DNA: TGTGCCAGCTCGCGGCTTAACAGTCAGAGCACTGAAGCTTTCTTT. As protein: CASSRLNSQSTEAFF.

The chain joins TRBV29-1 to TRBJ1-1; TRBD1 is a possible D gene (5 bases). Trimming shortened V by 7 bases and J by 1 base, and 13 bases separated the two germline ends. CDR1 and CDR2 (germline): SQVTM, ANQGSEA. The CDR3 extends over 13 amino acids. As DNA, the CDR3 is TGCAGCGCTGCTCCGGGGGGGAACACTGAAGCTTTCTTT. It encodes CSAAPGGNTEAFF.

This chain uses TRBV7-2 with TRBJ2-1; D possibly corresponds to TRBD2 (5 bases). This CDR3 has 16 residues. V lost 1 base, J lost 4 bases, and 14 bases lay in between. Germline V CDR1 and CDR2: SGHTA, FQGNSA. CDR3 in DNA: TGTGCCAGCAGCTTAGTACCGAGCGGTTCATACAATGAGCAGTTCTTC. This gives the protein CASSLVPSGSYNEQFF.

The rearrangement links TRBV3-1 (or the pseudogene TRBV3-2) to TRBJ2-5, with D perhaps being TRBD1 or TRBD2 (6 bases each). This CDR3 is built from 15 residues. Germline values: CDR1 LGHDT, CDR2 YNNKEL (reference sequence). The V end was cut by 2 bases, the J end by 3 bases, with 13 bases between. Here the CDR3 DNA reads TGTGCCAGCAGCCAACCGGGGGCCGGGAAAGAGACCCAGTACTTC. Translated: CASSQPGAGKETQYF.

V and J are TRBV19 and TRBJ2-2, with 9 nucleotides matching TRBD1. CDR3 length equals 16 residues. CDR1 is LNHDA and CDR2 is SQIVND in the germline V gene (reference sequence). The V segment lost 6 bases and the J segment 1 base; nucleotides outside the gene matches: 6. CDR3 bases: TGTGCCAGTAGGTCTTCGGGACAGGGGAACACCGGGGAGCTGTTTTTT. This translates into CASRSSGQGNTGELFF.

This clone was seen a handful of times. This chain uses TRBV2 with TRBJ1-2; 7 bases fit TRBD1. The CDR3 runs to 14 residues. V shed 2 bases, J shed 2 bases, and the junction held 2 bases outside the gene matches. Looked up from germline, CDR1 is SNHLY and CDR2 is FYNNEI. The CDR3 sequence: CASSEQGGNYGYTF. DNA of the CDR3: TGTGCCAGCAGTGAACAGGGGGGCAACTATGGCTACACCTTC.

The CDR3 region is CASSPGTSSYEQYF. DNA of the CDR3: TGTGCCAGCTCACCAGGGACTTCCTCCTACGAGCAGTACTTC. This sequence joins TRBV18 and TRBJ2-7; D is perhaps TRBD2 (6 bases). The CDR3 sequence is 14 residues long. The germline V gene encodes CDR1 KGHSH and CDR2 LQKENI. V lost 2 bases, J lost 0 bases, and 8 bases lay in between. Combining the CDR3 with reference TRBV18 and TRBJ2-7 gives the whole variable domain NAGVMQNPRHLVRRRGQEARLRCSPMKGHSHVYWYRQLPEEGLKFMVYLQKENIIDESGMPKERFSAEFPKEGPSILRIQQVVRGDSAAYFCASSPGTSSYEQYFGPGTRLTVT.

The chain is built from TRBV11-2 and TRBJ2-3, with a tentative D call TRBD1 (5 bases). Germline V gene data show CDR1 as SGHAT and CDR2 as FQNNGV. Trimming took 0 bases from V and 2 from J, leaving 9 bases between them. The CDR3 consists of 15 residues. CDR3 residues: CASSLESGSTDTQYF. DNA of the CDR3: TGTGCCAGCAGCTTAGAGTCAGGGTCCACAGATACGCAGTATTTT.

The V gene is TRBV7-3, the J gene TRBJ2-3; 9 positions match TRBD2. The CDR3 runs 16 residues. Germline assignment: CDR1 SGHTA and CDR2 FQGTGA. With 5 bases clipped from V and 1 base from J, the junction kept 7 bases outside the gene matches. CDR3 bases: TGTGCCAGCAGCCTCCTAGCGGGATGGGGCACAGATACGCAGTATTTT. Protein sequence: CASSLLAGWGTDTQYF. Combining the CDR3 with reference TRBV7-3 and TRBJ2-3 gives the whole variable domain GAGVSQTPSNKVTEKGKYVELRCDPISGHTALYWYRQSLGQGPEFLIYFQGTGAADDSGLPNDRFFAVRPEGSVSTLKIQRTERGDSAVYLCASSLLAGWGTDTQYFGPGTRLTVL.

The rearrangement uses TRBV6-2 or TRBV6-3 and TRBJ1-4; D gene ambiguous. CDR1 and CDR2 from the germline V gene are MNHEY and SVGEGT. The CDR3 is 16 residues long. V was pared by 5 bases and J by 0 bases, with 13 bases between. Here the CDR3 reads CASSTSINPTNEKLFF. CDR3 nucleotides: TGTGCCAGCAGTACTTCAATCAATCCAACTAATGAAAAACTGTTTTTT.

This clone was recorded a few times. J is TRBJ1-1 and V is TRBV9, with unresolved D. The V gene lost 0 bases and the J gene lost 1 base, with 4 bases spanning the gap. The CDR3 runs 13 residues. CDR1 SGDLS and CDR2 YYNGEE come from the germline V gene. The CDR3 spells CASSVAWNTEAFF. DNA for the CDR3: TGTGCCAGCAGCGTAGCTTGGAACACTGAAGCTTTCTTT.

CDR3 nucleotides: TGTGCCAGCAGTACCGCCGGGACGGACTCCTACGAGCAGTACTTC. It translates to CASSTAGTDSYEQYF. This chain joins TRBV28 and TRBJ2-7; D possibly uses TRBD1 or TRBD2 (5 bases each). The CDR3 contains 15 residues. Germline V lookup: CDR1 MDHEN, CDR2 SYDVKM. V dropped 5 bases and J dropped 0 bases, with 14 bases sitting between them.

This clone was observed a single time. The chain uses TRBV5-1 and TRBJ2-7; TRBD2 matches at 11 bases. Per the germline V gene, CDR1 is SGHRS and CDR2 is YFSETQ. The CDR3 sequence is 15 residues long. Germline trimming cut 4 bases from V and 5 bases from J; bases unmatched to any gene: 8. CDR3 region: CASSPGTSGEDEQYF. CDR3 coding DNA: TGCGCCAGCAGCCCTGGGACTAGCGGAGAGGACGAGCAGTACTTC.

The chain is built from TRBV7-3 and TRBJ2-2; 8 nucleotides match TRBD2. This CDR3 contains 16 residues. V gave up 5 bases and J gave up 6 bases; unmatched junction bases: 11. Germline values: CDR1 SGHTA, CDR2 FQGTGA. CDR3 protein: CASSPRTAGGSGELFF. The CDR3 DNA reads as TGTGCCAGCAGCCCCCGGACGGCGGGAGGTTCCGGGGAGCTGTTTTTT.